This T cell receptor (beta chain) was documented in a study of beta chain features in type 1 diabetes. Regarding the study as a whole: People with Type 1 diabetes carried modestly yet significantly shorter TCRB CDR3s in all four CD4+ subsets.

Of note for this clone: The target antigen is unknown.

CDR1 is MNHNS, CDR2 SASEGT, per germline. V dropped 10 bases and J dropped 3; count of bases not matched to a gene: 5. CDR3 size: 13 residues. Populations isolated by sorting all had purity greater than 98%. Investigators reverse transcribed all isolated RNA, so they sequenced expressed TCRB transcripts. TCRdb keeps only in-frame clones here, not all; method: immunoSEQ multiplex PCR. The sample includes hundreds of thousands of clones, around a sixth seen only once; the top ten take approximately 0.087%. Sequencing input: naive CD4+ T cells from blood. The TCR sequence derives from a man younger than 35 in good health. This chain joins TRBV6-1 and TRBJ1-1; TRBD1 aligns across 10 bases. Here the CDR3 reads CATDRGLDTEAFF. CDR3 DNA sequence: TGTGCCACCGACAGGGGGCTGGACACTGAAGCTTTCTTT.